A single sample gave rise to the 25 T cell receptor beta chains below, sequenced in a study of B cell selection in AIRE deficiency. Sorted regulatory T cells were CD4-positive, CD25-high and CD127-low or negative. The repertoire was sequenced with immunoSEQ multiplex PCR; TCRdb's copy has only in-frame clones and lacks some. Counted here are 20,000 to 25,000 clones, less than 95% occurring once; the ten biggest clones make up about 2%. The sequencing sample was made of Tregs sorted from PBMCs. These receptors originate from a human donor with AIRE deficiency.

The chain couples TRBV28 to TRBJ2-3, with 11 bases that match TRBD2. CDR3 length: 16 residues. The V segment lost 4 bases and the J segment 9 bases; nucleotides outside the gene matches: 12. The germline V gene encodes CDR1 MDHEN and CDR2 SYDVKM. This CDR3 is CASSSTLAGVQRTQYF. In nucleotides, the CDR3 is TGTGCCAGCAGTTCCACACTAGCGGGAGTACAGAGAACGCAGTATTTT.

The chain uses TRBV18 and TRBJ2-1; TRBD1 is a possible D gene (5 bases). Trimming left V 6 bases short and J 10 bases short, with 19 bases between. This CDR3 contains 14 residues. CDR1 and CDR2 (germline): KGHSH, LQKENI. CDR3 bases: TGTGCCAGCTCCTCCAGCCTCCAGGGTACCGAGCAGTTCTTC. Residues: CASSSSLQGTEQFF.

The V gene is TRBV6-5, the J gene TRBJ2-1; maybe TRBD1 (5 bases). The CDR3 totals 12 residues. The germline V gene encodes CDR1 MNHEY and CDR2 SVGAGI. V was cut by 5 bases and J by 9 bases, with 11 bases left in between. CDR3: CASSTRQTEQFF. CDR3 nucleotides: TGTGCCAGCAGTACCAGACAGACTGAGCAGTTCTTC.

The J gene is TRBJ2-7, the V gene TRBV29-1, with D perhaps TRBD2 (5 bases). The CDR3 length is 14 residues. Per germline, CDR1 SQVTM and CDR2 ANQGSEA. Trimming took 4 bases from V and 2 from J, leaving 15 bases between them. The CDR3 DNA reads TGCAGCGTTGGTCCGGGGTACCGAGCCTACGAGCAGTACTTC. Amino acid sequence: CSVGPGYRAYEQYF.

The rearrangement uses TRBV6-1 and TRBJ1-5; 7 bases map to TRBD1. This CDR3 spans 12 amino acids. CDR1 and CDR2 from the germline V gene are MNHNS and SASEGT. V lost 3 bases and J lost 11; bases outside the gene matches: 4. Here the CDR3 reads CASSDPGGAQHF. The DNA for the CDR3 is TGTGCCAGCAGTGACCCAGGGGGAGCCCAGCATTTT.

This chain connects TRBV6-5 to TRBJ1-6; D uncertain. Between the trimmed V and J ends, which lost 1 base and 7 bases, there was a span of 11 bases. This CDR3 is built from 15 residues. Per germline, CDR1 MNHEY and CDR2 SVGAGI. In nucleotides, the CDR3 is TGTGCCAGCAGTTACTTGCAGAATGCGAATTCACCCCTCCACTTT. It translates to CASSYLQNANSPLHF.

The chain uses TRBV19 and TRBJ2-7, with 9 positions matching TRBD2. The trim removed 1 base at V and 1 base at J, leaving 5 bases unmatched. The CDR3 totals 16 residues. In germline, CDR1 is LNHDA, CDR2 SQIVND (reference sequence). The CDR3 sequence is CASSIGTSGWSYEQYF. The CDR3 DNA reads as TGTGCCAGTAGTATAGGTACTAGCGGGTGGTCCTACGAGCAGTACTTC.

The rearrangement joins TRBV15 to TRBJ2-6, with 8 bases that match TRBD2. The CDR3 length is 18 residues. Germline lookup yields CDR1 LNHNV and CDR2 YYDKDF (reference sequence). Germline trimming cut 0 bases from V and 5 bases from J; bases unmatched to any gene: 9. The DNA of the CDR3 is TGTGCCACCAGCAGAGATCGATCCCGCGGGGGGAGGGCCAACGTCCTGACTTTC. This codes for CATSRDRSRGGRANVLTF.

The J gene is TRBJ2-7, the V gene TRBV2; D is possibly TRBD2 (6 bases). Germline CDR1 SNHLY, CDR2 FYNNEI. The length of the CDR3 is 12 residues. Trimming removed 4 bases from V and 6 bases from J, with 10 bases in between. CDR3 amino acids: CASSVGGAEQYF. The CDR3 DNA reads TGTGCCAGCAGTGTCGGAGGGGCCGAGCAGTACTTC.

This clone is a singleton in its sample. This rearrangement joins TRBV5-1 to TRBJ2-7; D perhaps matches TRBD1 (5 bases). The CDR3 has 16 residues. The germline V and J ends were trimmed by 4 bases and 1 base, with 18 bases remaining between them. Germline V CDR1 and CDR2: SGHRS, YFSETQ. The CDR3 DNA reads as TGCGCCAGCAGCCCCAGTACTCAGGGAATTTCCTACGAGCAGTACTTC. Residues: CASSPSTQGISYEQYF.

This rearrangement joins TRBV20-1 to TRBJ2-7, with D tentatively TRBD2 (5 bases). CDR3 size: 11 residues. Looked up from germline, CDR1 is DFQATT and CDR2 is SNEGSKA (reference sequence). Trimming shortened V by 5 bases and J by 4 bases, and 9 bases separated the two germline ends. The CDR3 reads CSAGLVYEQYF. The CDR3 DNA is TGCAGTGCTGGACTGGTGTACGAGCAGTACTTC.

The rearrangement links TRBV27 to TRBJ2-2; D possibly uses TRBD1 or TRBD2 (5 bases each). Germline values: CDR1 MNHEY, CDR2 SMNVEV (reference sequence). The CDR3 consists of 17 residues. Trimming stripped 4 bases from V and 5 bases from J, with 20 bases between. The CDR3 is CASSSISGPMGTGELFF. In nucleotides, the CDR3 is TGTGCCAGCAGTTCGATTTCGGGACCCATGGGGACCGGGGAGCTGTTTTTT.

This clone has only a few counts. The rearrangement uses TRBV4-1 and TRBJ2-6; tentative D call: TRBD2 (6 bases). Germline V gene sequence: CDR1 MGHRA, CDR2 YSYEKL. CDR3 length: 15 residues. V was cut by 8 bases and J by 2 bases, with 13 bases left in between. The CDR3 spells CASRELVAGANVLTF. The CDR3, as DNA: TGCGCCAGCCGGGAGCTAGTAGCTGGGGCCAACGTCCTGACTTTC.

The chain has TRBV5-1 and TRBJ2-4, with 8 nucleotides matching TRBD1. The CDR3 totals 14 residues. The V and J ends lost 3 bases and 8 bases, in that order; junction bases with no gene match: 7. Germline CDR1 and CDR2: SGHRS and YFSETQ. CDR3: CASSSGGLVDIQYF. The DNA for the CDR3 is TGCGCCAGCAGCTCAGGGGGCTTAGTTGACATTCAGTACTTC.

The chain couples TRBV5-1 to TRBJ2-5; unclear D gene. Germline lookup yields CDR1 SGHRS and CDR2 YFSETQ. The CDR3 spans 15 residues. Trimming cost V 0 bases and J 0 bases, with 9 bases left between them. The CDR3: CASSLAGKYQETQYF. The CDR3 DNA reads TGCGCCAGCAGCTTGGCAGGAAAGTACCAAGAGACCCAGTACTTC.

The chain is built from TRBV18 and TRBJ2-7; D is possibly TRBD1 (5 bases). Trimming left V 3 bases short and J 2 bases short, with 11 bases between. The length of the CDR3 is 14 residues. Germline CDR1 reads KGHSH; CDR2 reads LQKENI. The CDR3 is CASSPGAGTYEQYF. The CDR3 region has the DNA TGTGCCAGCTCACCTGGGGCAGGGACCTACGAGCAGTACTTC.

This rearrangement joins TRBV5-1 to TRBJ2-5, with a tentative D call TRBD2 (6 bases). CDR1 and CDR2 from the germline V gene are SGHRS and YFSETQ. Trimming removed 2 bases at V and 5 bases at J, with 10 bases between. CDR3 size: 13 residues. CDR3 DNA sequence: TGCGCCAGCAGCTTACTAGCATCCGAGACCCAGTACTTC. Amino acid sequence: CASSLLASETQYF.

This clone was counted once. J is TRBJ2-2 and V is TRBV6-1, with a possible D match to TRBD2 (5 bases). V was trimmed by 2 bases and J by 13 bases, leaving 11 bases between them. The CDR3 is 12 residues long. CDR1 MNHNS and CDR2 SASEGT come from the germline V gene. Here the CDR3 reads CASSELLRGLFF. DNA for the CDR3: TGTGCCAGCAGTGAACTTCTCCGGGGGCTGTTTTTT.

This rearrangement joins TRBV7-2 to TRBJ2-7; no clear D. Germline CDR1 SGHTA, CDR2 FQGNSA. The CDR3 totals 13 residues. Trimming cost V 0 bases and J 4 bases, with 7 bases left between them. The CDR3 is CASSLAQTYEQYF. For the CDR3, the DNA is TGTGCCAGCAGCTTAGCACAGACTTACGAGCAGTACTTC.

This chain joins TRBV14 and TRBJ1-2; D ambiguous. CDR1 and CDR2 (germline): SGHDN, FVKESK. The CDR3 totals 15 residues. Trimming left V 1 base short and J 4 bases short, with 13 bases between. The CDR3 coding sequence is TGTGCCAGCAGCCAAGGGACCCCATCCATCTATGGCTACACCTTC. It is translated as CASSQGTPSIYGYTF.

The chain uses TRBV5-1 and TRBJ1-4, with 9 bases identical to TRBD1. The trim removed 3 bases at V and 7 bases at J, leaving 7 bases unmatched. The germline V gene encodes CDR1 SGHRS and CDR2 YFSETQ. This CDR3 has 15 residues. CDR3 DNA sequence: TGCGCCAGCAGCTACGAACAGGGGGCGGGTGAAAAACTGTTTTTT. As protein: CASSYEQGAGEKLFF.

Concerning this clone itself: Distinct nucleotide sequences in the sample also encode this CDR3. The chain uses TRBV20-1 and TRBJ2-5, with D uncertain. Germline values: CDR1 DFQATT, CDR2 SNEGSKA (reference sequence). The CDR3 has 10 amino acids. V was trimmed by 2 bases and J by 2 bases, leaving 0 bases between them. The CDR3 DNA reads as TGCAGTGCTAGACAAGAGACCCAGTACTTC. This sequence encodes CSARQETQYF.

The CDR3 nucleotides are TGTGCCAGCAGACCTAGACAGGGGACTAATGAAAAACTGTTTTTT. Translated, it gives CASRPRQGTNEKLFF. This sequence joins TRBV6-6 and TRBJ1-4; TRBD1 matches 8 bases. After removal of 6 bases from V and 2 bases from J, the junction contained 5 bases not matched to a gene. This CDR3 region has 15 residues. Germline lookup yields CDR1 MNHNY and CDR2 SVGAGI (reference sequence).

V is TRBV9 and J is TRBJ2-5, with 7 bases identical to TRBD2. This CDR3 has 16 amino acids. Germline CDR1 is SGDLS and CDR2 is YYNGEE. V lost 4 bases to trimming and J lost 5 bases; unmatched junction nucleotides: 14. DNA for the CDR3: TGTGCCAGCAGCCTTAACTGGGACTACCAGAGGGAGACCCAGTACTTC. Residues: CASSLNWDYQRETQYF.

V gene TRBV10-3 combines with J gene TRBJ2-3; 12 bases fit TRBD2. V trimming: 4 bases; J trimming: 4 bases; junction bases outside the gene matches: 12. Per the germline V gene, CDR1 is ENHRY and CDR2 is SYGVKD. The CDR3 runs 18 residues. The CDR3 DNA reads TGTGCCATCAGTGTTCTAGCGGGAGGGTACGAGGGTCCAGATACGCAGTATTTT. Translated, it gives CAISVLAGGYEGPDTQYF.